These T cell receptor beta chains were read from a single sample in a study of post-analysis software for immune sequencing data. TCRdb re-analysed the PCR reads in MiXCR, keeping a single row per CDR3 protein. Of roughly 800,000 distinct CDR3 sequences in the sample, about 53% are singletons; the top ten hold about 4.5%. The sequenced material came from blood. The origin of the receptors is a girl under 18 with multiple sclerosis. Both conserved end residues are part of each CDR3. D genes are given only for firm matches. Size is stated for part of the rows, as once, few or many counts, or as a class when the clone is expanded.

V	D	size	J	DNA	CDR3
TRBV12-3/TRBV12-4	-	-	TRBJ1-5	TGTGCCAGCAGTGGTCCTCCTGACTTTAAACGTAGCAATCAGCCCCAGCATTTT	CASSGPPDFKRSNQPQHF
TRBV12-3/TRBV12-4	TRBD1	few	TRBJ1-6	TGTGCCAGCACCAGGGGGGATTCACCCCTCCACTTT	CASTRGDSPLHF
TRBV12-3/TRBV12-4	TRBD2	once	TRBJ2-7	TGTGCCAGCAGTTATAGCGGGAGAGGGGAATCCTCCTACGAGCAGTACTTC	CASSYSGRGESSYEQYF
TRBV29-1	-	-	TRBJ2-1	TGCAGCGTCCGAAATATCCTGAAATACAATGAGCAGTTCTTC	CSVRNILKYNEQFF
TRBV20-1	TRBD2	few	TRBJ2-5	TGCAGTGCTACGTCGTCGAGCGGGGGGGACTACAATGAGCAGTACTTC	CSATSSSGGDYNEQYF
TRBV20-1	-	-	TRBJ1-4	TGCAGTGCTAGAGATCTGGGGCGCGAAAAACTGTTTTTT	CSARDLGREKLFF
TRBV20-1	-	-	TRBJ2-3	TGCAGTGCCGCCCCAGGGACCACAGATACGCAGTATTTT	CSAAPGTTDTQYF
TRBV29-1	-	few	TRBJ2-5	TGCAGCGTTGAAAAGAACGGGGAGACCCAGTACTTC	CSVEKNGETQYF
TRBV7-6	-	once	TRBJ1-5	TGTGCCAGCAGCTACGAGGGGACAAATCAGCCCCGGCATTTT	CASSYEGTNQPRHF
TRBV29-1	-	-	TRBJ2-7	TGCAGCGTTGAACCTCAAGAGGGACACCTCTACGAGCAGTACTTC	CSVEPQEGHLYEQYF
TRBV4-1	-	-	TRBJ1-4	TGCGCCAGCAGCCAAGATCCGATAGGGGCCACAAATGAAAAACTGTTTTTT	CASSQDPIGATNEKLFF
TRBV27	TRBD2	-	TRBJ2-7	TGTGCCAGCGGGGGGTTTACGGGAGGGAGGAACGAGCAGTACTTC	CASGGFTGGRNEQYF
TRBV29-1	-	-	TRBJ1-4	TGCAGCGTTGGCTCTGGGGTAGGACTGTTTTTT	CSVGSGVGLFF
TRBV7-9	-	-	TRBJ2-3	TGTGCCAGCAGCGCCTTGGGCGGCACCCTAAGCACAGATACGCAGTATTTT	CASSALGGTLSTDTQYF
TRBV5-1	-	-	TRBJ2-1	TGCGCCAGCAGCTCGCCCTCCCGTGGTTATGAGCAGTTCTTC	CASSSPSRGYEQFF
TRBV29-1	-	few	TRBJ2-5	TGCAGCGCGGCTGGCTTCGGGGAGACCCAGTACTTC	CSAAGFGETQYF
TRBV29-1	-	few	TRBJ2-7	TGCAGCGTGGGGGACGTGCCCTACGAGCAGTACTTC	CSVGDVPYEQYF
TRBV27	TRBD1	-	TRBJ1-2	TGTGCCAGCAGCCTCCAGGGGGCGCGGGGCTATGGCTACACCTTC	CASSLQGARGYGYTF
TRBV20-1	TRBD2	-	TRBJ2-3	TGCAGTGCTAGAGGTCGGTCTAGCGGGCCTTGGGGGACAGATACGCAGTATTTT	CSARGRSSGPWGTDTQYF
TRBV6-5	-	-	TRBJ1-1	TGTGCCAGCCGGAAGCTCAACACTGAAGCTTTCTTT	CASRKLNTEAFF
TRBV6-4	TRBD2	-	TRBJ2-1	TGTGCCAGCAGCGCCCAAGCTAGCGGATCCTACAATGAGCAGTTCTTC	CASSAQASGSYNEQFF
TRBV2	-	-	TRBJ1-1	TGTGCCAACACCAGATACAGGGAAACTGAAGCTTTCTTT	CANTRYRETEAFF
TRBV12-3/TRBV12-4	-	-	TRBJ2-3	TGTGCCAGCAGTCTGAGGGTACTCTCAGATACGCAGTATTTT	CASSLRVLSDTQYF
TRBV7-9	TRBD2	-	TRBJ2-7	TGTGCCAGCAGCTTAATGGGCGGGAGATTCTACGAGCAGTACTTC	CASSLMGGRFYEQYF
TRBV6-5	TRBD2	-	TRBJ2-7	TGTGCCAGCAGTTCCAACATAGCGGGGGGTTACGAGCAGTACTTC	CASSSNIAGGYEQYF
TRBV20-1	TRBD2	few	TRBJ2-1	TGCAGTGCTAGAGATCAATACGGGGGGGGCGAGCAGTTCTTC	CSARDQYGGGEQFF
TRBV20-1	TRBD2	-	TRBJ2-5	TGCAGTGCCAGAGATGGCCTAGCGGGGGAACAGTACTTC	CSARDGLAGEQYF
TRBV7-9	TRBD1	-	TRBJ1-2	TGTGCCAGCAGCCGGGGACAGACTGACAGAAACTATGGCTACACCTTC	CASSRGQTDRNYGYTF
TRBV4-2	-	few	TRBJ2-6	TGTGCCAGCAGCCAAGCCAGCGCAGCACCACGCTCTGAGGCCAACGTCCTGACTTTC	CASSQASAAPRSEANVLTF
TRBV29-1	TRBD2	-	TRBJ2-3	TGCAGCGCGGCCTACGGACTAGCGGGAACAGATACGCAGTATTTT	CSAAYGLAGTDTQYF
TRBV2	-	-	TRBJ1-2	TGTGCCAGCAGTGTCGCCGGGGTGATTAACTATGGCTACACCTTC	CASSVAGVINYGYTF
TRBV25-1	TRBD1	-	TRBJ2-7	TGTGCCAGCGGACCGGAACGGGGACAGGGTTACGAGCAGTACTTC	CASGPERGQGYEQYF
TRBV7-9	-	few	TRBJ1-6	TGTGCCAGCAGCTACAAGAGGGAATCACCCCTCCACTTT	CASSYKRESPLHF
TRBV10-2	-	few	TRBJ1-2	TGCGCCAGCAGTGAGTGGGGCAGCGCCTATGGCTACACCTTC	CASSEWGSAYGYTF
TRBV29-1	TRBD1	few	TRBJ1-5	TGCAGCGTTCAGGGACAGGGGGCGGGTCAGCCCCAGCATTTT	CSVQGQGAGQPQHF
TRBV6-1	-	-	TRBJ1-1	TGTGCCAGCAGCAGTTACCCTTTCGGACAGAAAATGAACACTGAAGCTTTCTTT	CASSSYPFGQKMNTEAFF
TRBV6-5	-	few	TRBJ2-1	TGTGCCAGCAGTTACAGACAAAACAATGAGCAGTTCTTC	CASSYRQNNEQFF